A selection of T cell receptor beta chains follows, all from one sample in a study of cytomegalovirus exposure and HLA in healthy donors. Sequencing was performed with immunoSEQ multiplex PCR; in TCRdb, only in-frame clones are kept and a portion is missing. Of approximately 140,000 clones in the sample, around 90% were seen once. The sample consisted of PBMCs. The receptor source for this set is a woman aged 18-30 years in good health and CMV-seropositive. Both conserved end residues are part of each CDR3.

TRBV30 | CAWSTGGRTEAFF
TRBV10-3 | CAISPGLEETQYF
TRBV7-8 | CASSYLRGLGGTDYGYTF
TRBV28 | CASSFPTGNYGYTF
TRBV19 | CASTGQGSVMNTEAFF
TRBV11-1 | CASSLPDLSGGASYEQYF
TRBV2 | CASSFRLTLRGGYTF
TRBV11-2 | CASALNGGANYGYTF
TRBV6-5 | CASTWGGPGNTIYF
TRBV4-2 | CASSQDLTGAGELFF
TRBV11-3 | CASSLGFGKRIGENIQYF
TRBV5-1 | CASSLTVQETQYF
TRBV7-9 | CASSLGGQFYEQYF
TRBV27 | CASSFGGALETQYF
TRBV28 | CASSFGYEQYF
TRBV4-1 | CASSQETGYNSPLHF
TRBV7-2 | CASSLASLAGYF
TRBV10-3 | CASRNGLESNQPQHF
TRBV1 | CTSNRDSDAYEQYF
TRBV14 | CASSQVPGELGNEQFF
TRBV7-9 | CASSLAGSYGYTF
TRBV5-1 | CASSRDRGQDEQFF
TRBV28 | CASSAIIGGFGRGNTIYF
TRBV5-1 | CASTGTVNTGELFF
TRBV9 | CASSVGDSPYGNTIYF
TRBV5-1 | CASAPLDTSSYNEQFF
TRBV15 | CATSMGAPGQSYGYTF
TRBV28 | CASPSGVGEKLFF
TRBV5-4 | CASSVGSHSGNTIYF
TRBV2 | CASRPRTGDGEKLFF
TRBV18 | CASSNNRANTEAFF
TRBV5-4 | CASSSDPGKKSIETQYF
TRBV23-1 | CASSQSNFSYEQYF
TRBV4-2 | CASSQSREETQYF